The 7 T cell receptor beta chains given below trace back to one sample, sequenced in a study of T cells after yellow fever vaccination. TCRdb ran MiXCR on the 5' RACE reads and lists one entry per CDR3 protein. The sample shows under 550,000 distinct CDR3 sequences, 21% of them seen only once. The source was PBMCs, collected more than 20 days after the first yellow fever vaccination. Source of these receptors: a man in his late teens or twenties who received the YFV17D yellow fever vaccine.

V and J are TRBV5-4 and TRBJ2-6; D might be TRBD2 (6 bases). The germline V gene encodes CDR1 SGHNT and CDR2 YYREEE (reference sequence). CDR3 size: 16 residues. V dropped 0 bases and J dropped 0 bases, with 7 bases sitting between them. The CDR3 here is CASSLGGVSGANVLTF. The CDR3 nucleotides are TGTGCCAGCAGCTTGGGCGGGGTCTCTGGGGCCAACGTCCTGACTTTC.

The gene calls are TRBV12-3 or TRBV12-4 and TRBJ1-3; D is undetermined. V was cut by 6 bases and J by 0 bases, with 9 bases left in between. This CDR3 is 14 amino acids long. CDR3 coding DNA: TGTGCCAGCAGGGCCGCGGGCTCTGGAAACACCATATATTTT. This sequence encodes CASRAAGSGNTIYF.

This clonotype turned up a few times. The chain links TRBV28 to TRBJ2-1; tentatively, D is TRBD1 (6 bases). CDR3 length: 13 residues. Germline V gene data show CDR1 as MDHEN and CDR2 as SYDVKM. V lost 5 bases, J lost 7 bases, and 12 bases lay in between. In DNA form, the CDR3 reads TGTGCCAGCAGTCCCCGGACAGATAATGAGCAGTTCTTC. It translates to CASSPRTDNEQFF.

This clonotype appeared a few times. This chain links TRBV5-1 with TRBJ1-2, with D possibly matching TRBD1 (6 bases). The CDR3 is 14 amino acids. Germline V gene lookup returns CDR1 SGHRS and CDR2 YFSETQ. Trimming pared 2 bases from V and 0 bases from J, leaving 8 bases between. CDR3 protein: CASSLRTANYGYTF. The CDR3 DNA sequence: TGCGCCAGCAGCTTAAGGACAGCTAACTATGGCTACACCTTC.

The genes are TRBV20-1 and TRBJ1-5, with unresolved D. The CDR3 has 15 residues. Per the germline V gene, CDR1 is DFQATT and CDR2 is SNEGSKA (reference sequence). V gave up 3 bases and J gave up 7 bases, with 19 bases separating them. CDR3 coding DNA: TGCAGTGCTAGGGCCCTTGGACCCACCCTCCAGCCCCAGCATTTT. Translation: CSARALGPTLQPQHF.

This clonotype has just a few counts. This chain connects TRBV28 to TRBJ2-3; 7 positions match TRBD2. Looked up from germline, CDR1 is MDHEN and CDR2 is SYDVKM. The junction had 16 bases not matched to a gene; V was cut back by 7 bases and J by 9 bases. The CDR3 is made up of 15 amino acids. The DNA for the CDR3 is TGTGCCAGCAACATACTCGGCCTAGCGGAGGAAACGCAGTATTTT. This codes for CASNILGLAEETQYF.

The chain employs TRBV25-1 and TRBJ1-1; no definite D call. The CDR3 consists of 14 residues. V shed 7 bases and J shed 3 bases, with 15 bases lying between them. Germline loops: CDR1 MGHDK, CDR2 SYGVNS. Here the CDR3 reads CASTSLGRDTEAFF. The DNA of the CDR3 is TGTGCCAGCACCTCCCTGGGGAGGGACACTGAAGCTTTCTTT.